Sequencing of this T cell receptor (beta chain) was carried out in a study of blood T cell repertoires in COVID-19. Study context: Italy, Spain and the United States were the sources of the convalescent and acute COVID-19 samples. PBMCs, B-cell-depleted T cells, or T cells were the source of the cDNA or gDNA that made up the material.

In the original workflow: Cell counts per sample came from amplifying reference gene primers. Produced via immunoSEQ multiplex PCR; TCRdb's table is partial and in-frame only. Clonal size and the V and J genes are those of that table, whereas D and trimming came from the DNA. The sample consists of approximately 120,000 clones, approximately 85% of them appearing once. Germline CDR1 reads MGHRA; CDR2 reads YSYEKL. The J segment lost 4 bases and the V segment lost 3 bases, leaving 2 bases of the junction unmatched. This CDR3 has 13 residues. The TCR originated in a human donor in a cohort sampled during active COVID-19. The chain has TRBV4-1 and TRBJ2-5; 7 bases map to TRBD1. Sequenced input: peripheral blood. The DNA of the CDR3 is TGCGCCAGCAGCCACGCAGGGGGAGAGACCCAGTACTTC. This translates into CASSHAGGETQYF.